These 2 T cell receptor beta chains were all obtained from the same sample, sequenced in a study of blood T cell repertoires in COVID-19 (dated by TCRdb to about 2020). Library method: the immunoSEQ multiplex PCR assay. TCRdb holds this immuneACCESS table with in-frame rearrangements only. Some clones are missing; in checked studies, unresolved V genes explain under half, and the rest has no known cause. The sample table holds some 160,000 clones, of which about 82% were seen once. The ten largest clones capture around 6.2% of the sample. Sequenced: PBMCs or T cells enriched from blood (not recorded which). These receptors were taken from a woman between 35 and 50 years old who had recovered from COVID-19.

The CDR3 nucleotides are TGTGCCAGCAGTGTTGACAGGGACAATCAGCCCCAGCATTTT. This codes for CASSVDRDNQPQHF. The chain couples TRBV6-4 to TRBJ1-5; 7 nucleotides align to TRBD1. CDR3 size: 14 residues. The V gene end was trimmed by 4 bases and the J gene end by 3 bases; junction bases not matched to a gene: 3. Germline V lookup: CDR1 MRHNA, CDR2 SNTAGT.

This chain links TRBV6-5 with TRBJ1-6, with a possible D match to TRBD1 (5 bases). V dropped 2 bases and J dropped 7 bases, with 6 bases sitting between them. The germline gives CDR1 MNHEY, CDR2 SVGAGI. This CDR3 region has 13 residues. The CDR3 DNA reads TGTGCCAGCAGTTACCGACAGAATTCACCCCTCCACTTT. Amino acid sequence: CASSYRQNSPLHF.